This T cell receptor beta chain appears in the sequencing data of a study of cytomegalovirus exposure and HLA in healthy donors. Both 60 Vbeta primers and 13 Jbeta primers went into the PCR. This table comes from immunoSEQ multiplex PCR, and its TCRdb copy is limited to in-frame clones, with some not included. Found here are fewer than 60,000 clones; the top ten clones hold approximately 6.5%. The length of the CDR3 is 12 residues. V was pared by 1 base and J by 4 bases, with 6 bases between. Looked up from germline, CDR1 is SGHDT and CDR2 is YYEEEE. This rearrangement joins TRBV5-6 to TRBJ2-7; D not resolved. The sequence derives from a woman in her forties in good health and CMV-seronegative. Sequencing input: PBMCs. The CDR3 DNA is TGTGCCAGCAGCTTGTACATGTACGAGCAGTACTTC. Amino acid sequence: CASSLYMYEQYF.